Listed below are T cell receptor beta chains from one sample, sequenced in a study of T-cell memory formation after mild COVID-19. TCRdb re-called the 5' RACE reads with MiXCR, one entry per CDR3 protein. The sample yields approximately 150,000 distinct CDR3 sequences, over 15% seen once. Sequencing was done on a sample of PBMCs or a T cell subset sorted from them (not recorded which). The receptors come from an adult woman who had mild COVID-19 (a few samples of this study predate the infection). Cell type and time point are not known. CDR3s include the opening cysteine and the closing phenylalanine or tryptophan. Each record gives: V gene, clone size, D gene, J gene, CDR3 protein, CDR3 DNA. D genes are given only for firm matches. Clone sizes are given selectively: once, few, many, or a class where the clone is expanded.

v_call: TRBV2; clone_size: few; d_call: TRBD2; j_call: TRBJ2-1; cdr3_aa: CASSDPAGTYNEQFF; cdr3_nt: TGTGCCAGCAGTGACCCAGCGGGGACCTACAATGAGCAGTTCTTC
v_call: TRBV6-5; clone_size: few; d_call: TRBD2; j_call: TRBJ2-1; cdr3_aa: CASSLAGPAYNEQFF; cdr3_nt: TGTGCCAGCAGCCTAGCGGGTCCTGCCTACAATGAGCAGTTCTTC
v_call: TRBV5-1; clone_size: .; d_call: .; j_call: TRBJ2-6; cdr3_aa: CASMDSSSGANVLTF; cdr3_nt: TGCGCCAGCATGGACAGCTCCTCTGGGGCCAACGTCCTGACTTTC
v_call: TRBV12-3/TRBV12-4; clone_size: once; d_call: TRBD1; j_call: TRBJ1-2; cdr3_aa: CASSSHGQGNYGYTF; cdr3_nt: TGTGCCAGCAGCTCCCACGGACAGGGGAACTATGGCTACACCTTC
v_call: TRBV5-1; clone_size: few; d_call: .; j_call: TRBJ1-1; cdr3_aa: CASSLNSEMNTEAFF; cdr3_nt: TGCGCCAGCAGCTTGAATTCGGAGATGAACACTGAAGCTTTCTTT
v_call: TRBV5-6; clone_size: few; d_call: TRBD1; j_call: TRBJ2-1; cdr3_aa: CASSQYGTGGNEQFF; cdr3_nt: TGTGCCAGCAGCCAATACGGGACAGGGGGCAATGAGCAGTTCTTC
v_call: TRBV7-2; clone_size: .; d_call: .; j_call: TRBJ1-1; cdr3_aa: CASSVGRRKEAFF; cdr3_nt: TGTGCCAGCAGCGTAGGCAGGAGGAAGGAAGCTTTCTTT
v_call: TRBV7-6; clone_size: few; d_call: TRBD2; j_call: TRBJ2-1; cdr3_aa: CASSPPRRAGVSNEQFF; cdr3_nt: TGTGCCAGCAGCCCTCCCCGGAGAGCGGGAGTGAGCAATGAGCAGTTCTTC
v_call: TRBV5-1; clone_size: .; d_call: TRBD2; j_call: TRBJ2-1; cdr3_aa: CASSLGLAGGSEQFF; cdr3_nt: TGCGCCAGCAGCCTAGGACTAGCGGGGGGATCTGAGCAGTTCTTC
v_call: TRBV29-1; clone_size: few; d_call: .; j_call: TRBJ1-1; cdr3_aa: CSGRRDATEAFF; cdr3_nt: TGCAGCGGTCGCAGGGACGCCACTGAAGCTTTCTTT
v_call: TRBV12-3/TRBV12-4; clone_size: few; d_call: TRBD2; j_call: TRBJ2-3; cdr3_aa: CASSPGLGSSDTQYF; cdr3_nt: TGTGCCAGCAGCCCCGGACTAGGATCCTCAGATACGCAGTATTTT
v_call: TRBV7-2; clone_size: few; d_call: TRBD2; j_call: TRBJ2-1; cdr3_aa: CASSLVAGTYNEQFF; cdr3_nt: TGTGCCAGCAGCTTGGTAGCGGGGACCTACAATGAGCAGTTCTTC
v_call: TRBV24-1; clone_size: few; d_call: TRBD1; j_call: TRBJ2-1; cdr3_aa: CATSDNQGAGYNEQFF; cdr3_nt: TGTGCCACCAGTGATAACCAGGGGGCAGGGTACAATGAGCAGTTCTTC
v_call: TRBV14; clone_size: few; d_call: .; j_call: TRBJ2-3; cdr3_aa: CASSHGKSQYF; cdr3_nt: TGTGCCAGCAGCCATGGTAAATCTCAGTATTTT